This T cell receptor beta chain emerged from a study of human T cells and chemical hapten exposure. The library put unique molecular identifiers onto individual cDNA molecules. TCRdb fed the RACE reads into MiXCR, producing one record per CDR3 protein. Of some 180,000 distinct CDR3 sequences listed, around 22% are singletons. This clonotype was found many times. Its antigen is undetermined. This CDR3 comprises 14 residues. Germline V gene data show CDR1 as DFQATT and CDR2 as SNEGSKA (reference sequence). V gave up 2 bases and J gave up 12 bases; unmatched junction bases: 11. Overall study findings and caveats: TCRs exceeding 1 in 1000 frequency stayed unchanged with DPC sensitization.

Sample time point: patch test 1, 2 weeks after DPC sensitization. Treatment defined: therapeutic diphenylcyclopropenone sensitization with weekly scalp DPC. This clonotype was sampled from a woman between 50 and 59 years old with alopecia areata. Some clones in this sample may be carry-over from other donors' samples. The genes are TRBV20-1 and TRBJ2-1; 9 nucleotides align to TRBD1. The sequencing here drew on whole blood, taken in connection with sensitization to the hapten diphenylcyclopropenone (DPC). Here the CDR3 reads CSARPGQGFLSQFF. The CDR3 coding sequence is TGCAGTGCTAGACCGGGACAGGGTTTTTTATCGCAGTTCTTC.